This TCR beta chain was recovered during a study of regulatory T cells in long-lasting Graves disease. Time point indicated: newly diagnosed GD, antithyroid drugs for less than 3 months. Scientists built the TCR library using RNA that was extracted from PBMCs. This clonotype showed up many times. Its antigen is not known. With 2 bases removed from V and 3 bases from J, the gap between germline ends came to 10 bases. Germline V CDR1 and CDR2: MNHEY, SVGAGI. The CDR3 has 15 residues. Libraries of TCR beta came from iRepertoire HTBI primers plus Arm-PCR of CDR3 regions. TCRdb processed the multiplex PCR reads anew with MiXCR; each CDR3 protein has one entry. The sample holds 250,000 or so distinct CDR3 sequences, under 20% seen once. Overall study findings and caveats: Whereas approximately 980 public clonotypes were shared by new patients, persistent patients shared more, at a few thousand.

The same sample was also studied in work on T cells in Graves' hyperthyroidism and ophthalmopathy. That report adds: RT-PCR in the first round (using the HTBI primer set) targeted the TCR CDR3. With a median lead of about six months before onset, the model predicted ophthalmopathy.

The rearrangement uses TRBV6-5 and TRBJ2-2, with a possible D match to TRBD1 (5 bases). Material: peripheral blood mononuclear cells (PBMCs), obtained at new diagnosis, from a patient treated with antithyroid drugs. The sequence came from a woman in her twenties or thirties with Graves disease. CDR3: CASSYKGAYTGELFF. CDR3 DNA sequence: TGTGCCAGCAGTTACAAAGGGGCTTACACCGGGGAGCTGTTTTTT.